This section outlines one T cell receptor beta chain sequence together with its context. The antigen is unknown. The CDR3 spans 14 residues. Germline V gives CDR1 SQVTM, CDR2 ANQGSEA. Trimming shortened V by 1 base and J by 2 bases, and 8 bases separated the two germline ends. These data originate in a study of Ad26.COV2.S vaccination and SARS-CoV-2 variants. Across the whole study: Ad26.COV2.S shots went into the muscle once or twice, 56 days apart. Study results and limitations: Comparable non-spike TCR breadth was observed in vaccine and placebo recipients.

The treatment denotes: about 20 received Ad26.COV2.S at low or high dose, single or two shots; a few received placebo; per-sample allocation not given. Sample collection was performed on day 63 after the first vaccine or placebo injection. Produced via immunoSEQ multiplex PCR; TCRdb's table is partial and in-frame only. The sample has around 500,000 clones, roughly 87% seen once; the top ten hold approximately 1.7%. The sequence was obtained from a person between 18 and 65 years old who received the Ad26.COV2.S COVID-19 vaccine or a placebo. This sequence joins TRBV29-1 and TRBJ1-4; no clear D. The sample consisted of peripheral blood, taken in a trial of Ad26.COV2.S vaccine versus placebo. CDR3 nucleotides: TGCAGCGTTGAAGTAGTTGGGACTAATGAAAAACTGTTTTTT. Translating it yields CSVEVVGTNEKLFF. Based on the CDR3 plus reference TRBV29-1 and TRBJ1-4, the full variable domain is SAVISQKPSRDICQRGTSLTIQCQVDSQVTMMFWYRQQPGQSLTLIATANQGSEATYESGFVIDKFPISRPNLTFSTLTVSNMSPEDSSIYLCSVEVVGTNEKLFFGSGTQLSVL.